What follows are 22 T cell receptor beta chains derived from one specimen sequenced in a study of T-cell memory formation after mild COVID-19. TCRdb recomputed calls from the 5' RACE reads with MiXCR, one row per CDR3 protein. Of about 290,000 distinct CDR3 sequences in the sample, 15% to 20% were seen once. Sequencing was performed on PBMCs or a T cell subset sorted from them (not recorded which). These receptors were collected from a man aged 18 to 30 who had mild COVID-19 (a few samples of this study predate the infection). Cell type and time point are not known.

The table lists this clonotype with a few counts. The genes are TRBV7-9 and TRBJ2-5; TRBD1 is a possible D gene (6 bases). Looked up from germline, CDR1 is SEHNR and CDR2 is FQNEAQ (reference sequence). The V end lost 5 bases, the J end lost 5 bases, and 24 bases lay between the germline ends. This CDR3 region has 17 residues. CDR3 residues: CASSLTSWGPRRETQYF. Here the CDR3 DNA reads TGTGCCAGCAGCCTAACGTCGTGGGGGCCGCGGCGGGAGACCCAGTACTTC.

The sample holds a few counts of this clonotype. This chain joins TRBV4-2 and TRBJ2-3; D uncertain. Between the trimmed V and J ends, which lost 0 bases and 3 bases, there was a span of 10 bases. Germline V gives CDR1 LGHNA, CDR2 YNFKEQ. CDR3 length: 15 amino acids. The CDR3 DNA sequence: TGTGCCAGCAGCCAAGATCGGATTGGAACAGATACGCAGTATTTT. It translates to CASSQDRIGTDTQYF.

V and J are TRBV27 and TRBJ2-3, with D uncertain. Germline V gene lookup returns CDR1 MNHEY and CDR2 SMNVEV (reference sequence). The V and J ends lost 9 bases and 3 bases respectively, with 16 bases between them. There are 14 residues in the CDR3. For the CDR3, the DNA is TGTGCCAGTGGACCATCCCTTAGGACAGATACGCAGTATTTT. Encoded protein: CASGPSLRTDTQYF.

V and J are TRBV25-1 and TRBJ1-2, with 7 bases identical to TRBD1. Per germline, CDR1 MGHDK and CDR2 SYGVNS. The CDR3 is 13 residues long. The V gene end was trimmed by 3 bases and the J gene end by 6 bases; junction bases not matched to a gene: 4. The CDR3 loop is CASSEGRGDGYTF. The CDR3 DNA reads TGTGCCAGCAGTGAGGGCAGGGGGGATGGCTACACCTTC.

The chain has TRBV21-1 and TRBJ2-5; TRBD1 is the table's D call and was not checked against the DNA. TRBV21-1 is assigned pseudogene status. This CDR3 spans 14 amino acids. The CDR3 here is CASTARGEQETQYF. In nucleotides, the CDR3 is TGTGCCAGCACCGCGAGGGGGGAGCAAGAGACCCAGTACTTC.

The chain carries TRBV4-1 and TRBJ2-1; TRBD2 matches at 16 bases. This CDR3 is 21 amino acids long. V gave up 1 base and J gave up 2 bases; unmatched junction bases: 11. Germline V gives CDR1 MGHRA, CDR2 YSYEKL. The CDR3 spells CASSQGGGTSGGAAAYNEQFF. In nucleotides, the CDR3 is TGCGCCAGCAGCCAAGGAGGTGGGACTAGCGGGGGGGCTGCCGCCTACAATGAGCAGTTCTTC.

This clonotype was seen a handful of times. In nucleotides, the CDR3 is TGCAGCGTTGGACAGGCCCAGCCAGGAGATACGCAGTATTTT. Its translation is CSVGQAQPGDTQYF. J is TRBJ2-3 and V is TRBV29-1; D might be TRBD1 (6 bases). The CDR3 spans 14 residues. CDR1 and CDR2 (germline): SQVTM, ANQGSEA. Trimming removed 4 bases at V and 5 bases at J, with 16 bases between.

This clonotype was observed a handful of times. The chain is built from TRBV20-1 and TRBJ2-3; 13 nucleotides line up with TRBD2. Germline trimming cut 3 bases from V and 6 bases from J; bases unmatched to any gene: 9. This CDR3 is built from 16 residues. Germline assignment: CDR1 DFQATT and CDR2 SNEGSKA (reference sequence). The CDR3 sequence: CSARAGLAGRWDTQYF. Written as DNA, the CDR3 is TGCAGTGCTAGGGCGGGACTAGCGGGAAGGTGGGATACGCAGTATTTT.

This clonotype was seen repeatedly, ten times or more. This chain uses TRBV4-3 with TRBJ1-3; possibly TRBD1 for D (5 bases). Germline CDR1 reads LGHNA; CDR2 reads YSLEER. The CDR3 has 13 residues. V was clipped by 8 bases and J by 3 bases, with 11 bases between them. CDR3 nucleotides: TGCGCCAGCCTCCGGAGGGGTGGAAACACCATATATTTT. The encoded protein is CASLRRGGNTIYF.

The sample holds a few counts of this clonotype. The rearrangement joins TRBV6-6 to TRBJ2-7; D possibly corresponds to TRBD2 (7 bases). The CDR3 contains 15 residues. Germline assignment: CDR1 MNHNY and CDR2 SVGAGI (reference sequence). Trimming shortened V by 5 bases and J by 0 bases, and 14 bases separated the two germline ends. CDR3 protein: CASSNMRGPSYEQYF. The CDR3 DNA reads TGTGCCAGCAGTAACATGCGGGGGCCCTCCTACGAGCAGTACTTC.

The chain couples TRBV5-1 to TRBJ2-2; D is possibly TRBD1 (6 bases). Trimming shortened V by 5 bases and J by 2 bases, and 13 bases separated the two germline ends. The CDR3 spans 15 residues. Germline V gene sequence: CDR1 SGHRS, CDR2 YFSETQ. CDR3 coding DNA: TGCGCCAGCAGGACCGGGACATCAAACACCGGGGAGCTGTTTTTT. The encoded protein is CASRTGTSNTGELFF.

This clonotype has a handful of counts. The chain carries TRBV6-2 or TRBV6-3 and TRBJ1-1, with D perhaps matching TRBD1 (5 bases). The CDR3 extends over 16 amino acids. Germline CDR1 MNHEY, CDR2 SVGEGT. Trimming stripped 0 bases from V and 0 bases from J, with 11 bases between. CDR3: CASSYSVRGVNTEAFF. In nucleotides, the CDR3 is TGTGCCAGCAGTTACTCTGTACGGGGGGTGAACACTGAAGCTTTCTTT.

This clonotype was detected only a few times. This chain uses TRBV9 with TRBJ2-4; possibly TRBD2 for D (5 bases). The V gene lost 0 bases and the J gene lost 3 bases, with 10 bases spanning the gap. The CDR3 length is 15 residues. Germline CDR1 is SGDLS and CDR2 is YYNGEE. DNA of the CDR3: TGTGCCAGCAGCGTAGTCCCCGGGGTCAAAAACATTCAGTACTTC. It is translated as CASSVVPGVKNIQYF.

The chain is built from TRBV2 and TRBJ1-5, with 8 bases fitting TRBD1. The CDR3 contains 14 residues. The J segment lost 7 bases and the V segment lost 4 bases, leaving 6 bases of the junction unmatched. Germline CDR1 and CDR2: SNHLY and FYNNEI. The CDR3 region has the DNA TGTGCCAGCAGTGGTTCAGGGGGCTTACAGCCCCAGCATTTT. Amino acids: CASSGSGGLQPQHF. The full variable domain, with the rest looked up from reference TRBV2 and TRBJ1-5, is EPEVTQTPSHQVTQMGQEVILRCVPISNHLYFYWYRQILGQKVEFLVSFYNNEISEKSEIFDDQFSVERPDGSNFTLKIRSTKLEDSAMYFCASSGSGGLQPQHFGDGTRLSIL.

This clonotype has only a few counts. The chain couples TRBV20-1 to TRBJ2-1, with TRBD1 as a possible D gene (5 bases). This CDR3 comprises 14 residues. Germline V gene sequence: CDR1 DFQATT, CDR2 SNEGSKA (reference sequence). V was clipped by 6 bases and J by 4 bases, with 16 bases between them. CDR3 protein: CSAKSRQLYNEQFF. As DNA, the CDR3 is TGCAGTGCCAAAAGTCGACAGTTGTACAATGAGCAGTTCTTC.

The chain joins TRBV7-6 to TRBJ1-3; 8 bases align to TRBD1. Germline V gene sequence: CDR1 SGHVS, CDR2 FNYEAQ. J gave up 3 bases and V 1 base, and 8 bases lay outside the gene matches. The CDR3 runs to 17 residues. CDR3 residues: CASSLEPGQAFGNTIYF. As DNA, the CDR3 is TGTGCCAGCAGCTTAGAACCGGGACAGGCCTTTGGAAACACCATATATTTT.

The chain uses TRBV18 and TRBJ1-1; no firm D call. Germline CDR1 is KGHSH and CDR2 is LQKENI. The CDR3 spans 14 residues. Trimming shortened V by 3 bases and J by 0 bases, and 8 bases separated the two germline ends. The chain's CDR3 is CASSPQPLNTEAFF. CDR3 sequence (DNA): TGTGCCAGCTCACCCCAGCCTCTGAACACTGAAGCTTTCTTT.

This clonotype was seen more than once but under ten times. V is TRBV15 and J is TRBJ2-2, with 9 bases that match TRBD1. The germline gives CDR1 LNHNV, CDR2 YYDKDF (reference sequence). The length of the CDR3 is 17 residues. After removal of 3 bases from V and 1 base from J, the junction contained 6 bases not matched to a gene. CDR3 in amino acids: CATSRLPGQGNTGELFF. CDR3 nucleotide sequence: TGTGCCACCAGCAGGCTCCCGGGACAGGGGAACACCGGGGAGCTGTTTTTT.

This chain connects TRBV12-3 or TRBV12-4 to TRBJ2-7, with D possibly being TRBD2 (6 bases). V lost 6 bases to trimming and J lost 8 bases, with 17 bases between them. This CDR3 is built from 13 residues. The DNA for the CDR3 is TGTGCCAGCAGCCCAGGGACTTTCGTTCAGCAGTACTTC. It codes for CASSPGTFVQQYF.

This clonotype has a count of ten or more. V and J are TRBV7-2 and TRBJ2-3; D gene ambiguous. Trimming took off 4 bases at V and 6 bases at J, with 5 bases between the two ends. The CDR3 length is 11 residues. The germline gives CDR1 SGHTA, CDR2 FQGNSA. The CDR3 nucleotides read TGTGCCAGCAGCTCCGCGGATACGCAGTATTTT. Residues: CASSSADTQYF. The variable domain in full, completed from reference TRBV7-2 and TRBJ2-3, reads GAGVSQSPSNKVTEKGKDVELRCDPISGHTALYWYRQSLGQGLEFLIYFQGNSAPDKSGLPSDRFSAERTGGSVSTLTIQRTQQEDSAVYLCASSSADTQYFGPGTRLTVL.

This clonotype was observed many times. The CDR3 here is CASSPTHTSTDTQYF. DNA for the CDR3: TGCGCCAGCAGCCCAACGCATACGTCCACAGATACGCAGTATTTT. The J gene is TRBJ2-3, the V gene TRBV5-1; D unresolved. CDR3 length: 15 amino acids. CDR1 is SGHRS and CDR2 is YFSETQ in the germline V gene. V dropped 4 bases and J dropped 2 bases, with 14 bases sitting between them.

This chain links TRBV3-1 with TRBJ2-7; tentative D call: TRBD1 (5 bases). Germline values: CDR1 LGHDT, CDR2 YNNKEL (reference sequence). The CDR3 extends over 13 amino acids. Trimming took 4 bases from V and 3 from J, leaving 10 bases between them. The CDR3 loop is CASSRGHDYEQYF. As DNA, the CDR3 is TGTGCCAGCAGCCGAGGACACGACTACGAGCAGTACTTC.